The clone carrying this T cell receptor beta chain was detected a few times. What it binds is not known. The sample originates from a study of T cells in narcolepsy. Overall study findings and caveats: Reportedly, autoreactive clonotypes were serially detected in patients' blood but not controls'. Autoreactive HCRT-specific and TRIB2-specific clonotypes were marked in same-patient CSF-versus-blood CD4+ comparisons.

Assay used: immunoSEQ multiplex PCR; TCRdb lists only in-frame clones, some missing. The sample holds 20,000 to 30,000 clones, around 63% seen once. Material: memory (CD45RA-) CD4+ T cells from blood. The sequence was obtained from a human donor in good health.

The CDR3 DNA is TGCGCCAGCATTACTGCATATGAGAGGGATTCCATGAACACTGAAGCTTTCTTT. Translating gives CASITAYERDSMNTEAFF. The chain couples TRBV10-1 to TRBJ1-1; no clear D. The CDR3 sequence is 18 residues long. Trimming cost V 7 bases and J 0 bases, with 24 bases left between them. Germline V CDR1 and CDR2: WNHNN, SYGVQD (reference sequence).